Listed below are T cell receptor beta chains from one sample, sequenced in a study of control samples from healthy donors and cancer patients. Here immunoSEQ multiplex PCR was the method, and the copy in TCRdb shows in-frame clones only, minus some. Of some 82,000 clones detected, roughly 88% appear once; the ten largest clones hold 9.5% to 13%. Sequences were obtained from PBMCs. The receptors come from a man aged 55-75 years with head and neck cancer. CDR3s include the opening cysteine and the closing phenylalanine or tryptophan. Fields, in order: V gene, clone size, J gene, D gene, CDR3 DNA, CDR3 protein. D genes are given only for firm matches. Part of the rows lack a size; the others show once, few, many or a class for expanded clones.

v_gene: TRBV20-1; abundance: .; j_gene: TRBJ2-5; d_gene: .; CDR3nt: TGCAGTGCTAGCCGTTTAGAGACCCAGTACTTC; CDR3aa: CSASRLETQYF
v_gene: TRBV4-2; abundance: once; j_gene: TRBJ2-7; d_gene: .; CDR3nt: TGTGCCAGCAGCCAAGATCGGCCCTACGAGCAGTACTTC; CDR3aa: CASSQDRPYEQYF
v_gene: TRBV18; abundance: .; j_gene: TRBJ2-3; d_gene: TRBD2; CDR3nt: TGTGCCAGCTCACCCCTTTGGACTAGCGGCACGGCAGATACGCAGTATTTT; CDR3aa: CASSPLWTSGTADTQYF
v_gene: TRBV6-6; abundance: .; j_gene: TRBJ1-5; d_gene: .; CDR3nt: TGTGCCAGCAGTTACTCCGGGGGGGAGCAAATCAGGCCCCAGCATTTT; CDR3aa: CASSYSGGEQIRPQHF
v_gene: TRBV19; abundance: .; j_gene: TRBJ1-3; d_gene: .; CDR3nt: TGTGCCAGTAGTCCGAGGATTGGTACTGGAAACACCATATATTTT; CDR3aa: CASSPRIGTGNTIYF
v_gene: TRBV28; abundance: .; j_gene: TRBJ2-7; d_gene: TRBD1; CDR3nt: TGTGCCAGCGCGTTAGGGGGACAGGGAATCTACGAGCAGTACTTC; CDR3aa: CASALGGQGIYEQYF
v_gene: TRBV19; abundance: .; j_gene: TRBJ2-5; d_gene: .; CDR3nt: TGTGCCAGTAGTATGGGGGTACGGGAGACCCAGTACTTC; CDR3aa: CASSMGVRETQYF
v_gene: TRBV3-1/TRBV3-2; abundance: .; j_gene: TRBJ1-4; d_gene: TRBD1; CDR3nt: TGTGCCAGCAGCCAAGATAGAGGGACAGGGGGTGAAAAACTGTTTTTT; CDR3aa: CASSQDRGTGGEKLFF
v_gene: TRBV7-2; abundance: few; j_gene: TRBJ1-1; d_gene: TRBD1; CDR3nt: TGTGCCAGCAGCTGGGGGGACAGGCCGAACACTGAAGCTTTCTTT; CDR3aa: CASSWGDRPNTEAFF
v_gene: TRBV3-1/TRBV3-2; abundance: .; j_gene: TRBJ1-6; d_gene: .; CDR3nt: TGTGCCAGCAGCCTAGAGACATCCTCCCTGAATAATTCACCCCTCCACTTT; CDR3aa: CASSLETSSLNNSPLHF
v_gene: TRBV7-8; abundance: .; j_gene: TRBJ1-1; d_gene: .; CDR3nt: TGTGCCAGCAGCCCCGTAGGGAACACTGAAGCTTTCTTT; CDR3aa: CASSPVGNTEAFF
v_gene: TRBV7-8; abundance: .; j_gene: TRBJ1-1; d_gene: TRBD1; CDR3nt: TGTGCCAGCAGCTTCGGACAGGGGGCTGGAGCTTTCTTT; CDR3aa: CASSFGQGAGAFF
v_gene: TRBV7-8; abundance: .; j_gene: TRBJ2-1; d_gene: TRBD1; CDR3nt: TGTGCCAGCAGCTTAGTGGCCGGGACAGGGGGCTACAATGAGCAGTTCTTC; CDR3aa: CASSLVAGTGGYNEQFF
v_gene: TRBV11-2; abundance: .; j_gene: TRBJ2-1; d_gene: .; CDR3nt: TGTGCCAGCAGCCCGCATAGGGATGAGCAGTTCTTC; CDR3aa: CASSPHRDEQFF
v_gene: TRBV9; abundance: .; j_gene: TRBJ2-5; d_gene: .; CDR3nt: TGTGCCAGCAGCGGTTCCAGGAGTGCCCAGTACTTC; CDR3aa: CASSGSRSAQYF
v_gene: TRBV11-3; abundance: .; j_gene: TRBJ2-7; d_gene: TRBD1; CDR3nt: TGTGCCAGCAGCCGCGGACAGGGTCACACCTACGAGCAGTACTTC; CDR3aa: CASSRGQGHTYEQYF
v_gene: TRBV30; abundance: .; j_gene: TRBJ2-7; d_gene: TRBD1; CDR3nt: TGTGCCTGGAGTAGGCAGGGGGTAGTCTACGAGCAGTACTTC; CDR3aa: CAWSRQGVVYEQYF
v_gene: TRBV4-1; abundance: .; j_gene: TRBJ2-1; d_gene: TRBD2; CDR3nt: TGCGCCAGCAGTCAAGAGAGGGAGGGCGGTAATGAGCAGTTCTTC; CDR3aa: CASSQEREGGNEQFF
v_gene: TRBV5-5; abundance: .; j_gene: TRBJ2-1; d_gene: .; CDR3nt: TGTGCCAGCAGCTTGGGCCTCCTGACTGAGCAGTTCTTC; CDR3aa: CASSLGLLTEQFF
v_gene: TRBV5-1; abundance: medium-sized; j_gene: TRBJ1-2; d_gene: .; CDR3nt: TGCGCCAGCAGCCCTGTGGGGCGGACCTATGGCTACACCTTC; CDR3aa: CASSPVGRTYGYTF
v_gene: TRBV5-1; abundance: .; j_gene: TRBJ1-2; d_gene: .; CDR3nt: TGCGCCAGCAGCTTGGGGGGAAATGGCTACACCTTC; CDR3aa: CASSLGGNGYTF
v_gene: TRBV2; abundance: .; j_gene: TRBJ2-3; d_gene: TRBD2; CDR3nt: TGTGCCAGCAGTGTGTTGAGGGGTTTAGCGGGAGGGGGCACAGATACGCAGTATTTT; CDR3aa: CASSVLRGLAGGGTDTQYF
v_gene: TRBV28; abundance: few; j_gene: TRBJ1-5; d_gene: .; CDR3nt: TGTGCCAGCAGTTTATATCAGCCCCAGCATTTT; CDR3aa: CASSLYQPQHF
v_gene: TRBV11-2; abundance: .; j_gene: TRBJ2-1; d_gene: .; CDR3nt: TGTGCCAGCAGCTTAAGTTTGACTTCACCCGTCCCAGAGCAGTTCTTC; CDR3aa: CASSLSLTSPVPEQFF
v_gene: TRBV5-1; abundance: .; j_gene: TRBJ2-2; d_gene: .; CDR3nt: TGCGCCAGCAGCTTCAGGGAGCGGTCCACCGGGGAGCTGTTTTTT; CDR3aa: CASSFRERSTGELFF
v_gene: TRBV19; abundance: once; j_gene: TRBJ2-7; d_gene: TRBD1; CDR3nt: TGTGCCAGTAGATCGGGACAGCACTACGAGCAGTACTTC; CDR3aa: CASRSGQHYEQYF
v_gene: TRBV12-3/TRBV12-4; abundance: .; j_gene: TRBJ2-1; d_gene: .; CDR3nt: TGTGCCAGCAAACCAACGCTGATCAATGAGCAGTTCTTC; CDR3aa: CASKPTLINEQFF
v_gene: TRBV2; abundance: .; j_gene: TRBJ2-1; d_gene: .; CDR3nt: TGTGCCAGCAGGACGGGGGACTCCTACAATGAGCAGTTCTTC; CDR3aa: CASRTGDSYNEQFF
v_gene: TRBV7-2; abundance: .; j_gene: TRBJ2-7; d_gene: TRBD2; CDR3nt: TGTGCCAGCAGCTTAGCGAGCGGGAGGAGCTCCTACGAGCAGTACTTC; CDR3aa: CASSLASGRSSYEQYF
v_gene: TRBV7-6; abundance: .; j_gene: TRBJ2-1; d_gene: .; CDR3nt: TGTGCCAGCAGCTTAGGGACCTCCTCCCACAATGAGCAGTTCTTC; CDR3aa: CASSLGTSSHNEQFF
v_gene: TRBV6-5; abundance: few; j_gene: TRBJ2-7; d_gene: TRBD2; CDR3nt: TGTGCCAGCAGTCAACCCGGGACTAGCGGGGAAGGGCAGTACTTC; CDR3aa: CASSQPGTSGEGQYF
v_gene: TRBV6-2/TRBV6-3; abundance: .; j_gene: TRBJ2-3; d_gene: .; CDR3nt: TGTGCCAGCAGTTACAAAGGGGCGGCTAGCACAGATACGCAGTATTTT; CDR3aa: CASSYKGAASTDTQYF
v_gene: TRBV9; abundance: .; j_gene: TRBJ2-6; d_gene: .; CDR3nt: TGTGCCAGCAGCCCCGGACAGAGCTCTGGGGCCAACGTCCTGACTTTC; CDR3aa: CASSPGQSSGANVLTF
v_gene: TRBV7-9; abundance: .; j_gene: TRBJ2-7; d_gene: TRBD2; CDR3nt: TGTGCCAGCAGCTCCACCCTGGCGGGAGTCAAGGTCTACGAGCAGTACTTC; CDR3aa: CASSSTLAGVKVYEQYF
v_gene: TRBV20-1; abundance: .; j_gene: TRBJ1-1; d_gene: .; CDR3nt: TGCAGTGCTAGTGGTTACACTGAAGCTTTCTTT; CDR3aa: CSASGYTEAFF
v_gene: TRBV5-4; abundance: few; j_gene: TRBJ2-4; d_gene: .; CDR3nt: TGTGCCAGCAGCTCCTTGACAGACGAGCTAGCCAAAAACATTCAGTACTTC; CDR3aa: CASSSLTDELAKNIQYF
v_gene: TRBV28; abundance: .; j_gene: TRBJ2-7; d_gene: .; CDR3nt: TGTGCCAGCAGTTTAGGGGTCACAGGGTTAGCGTACGAGCAGTACTTC; CDR3aa: CASSLGVTGLAYEQYF
v_gene: TRBV7-8; abundance: .; j_gene: TRBJ2-7; d_gene: TRBD1; CDR3nt: TGTGCCAGCAGCACGAGACAGGGGTACGAGCAGTACTTC; CDR3aa: CASSTRQGYEQYF
v_gene: TRBV18; abundance: few; j_gene: TRBJ1-1; d_gene: .; CDR3nt: TGTGCCAGCTCACCTCTGGGGGGGGGAGAAGCTGAAGCTTTCTTT; CDR3aa: CASSPLGGGEAEAFF
v_gene: TRBV28; abundance: .; j_gene: TRBJ1-1; d_gene: .; CDR3nt: TGTGCCAGCAGTCCTACAGGGTTAGTGGGGGCAGCTTTCTTT; CDR3aa: CASSPTGLVGAAFF
v_gene: TRBV23-1; abundance: .; j_gene: TRBJ2-1; d_gene: .; CDR3nt: TGCGCCAGCAGTCACGATGAGCAGTTCTTC; CDR3aa: CASSHDEQFF
v_gene: TRBV19; abundance: .; j_gene: TRBJ2-2; d_gene: .; CDR3nt: TGTGCCAGTAGGAATAGCGGAGGGAGTATCGGGGAGCTGTTTTTT; CDR3aa: CASRNSGGSIGELFF
v_gene: TRBV7-9; abundance: .; j_gene: TRBJ1-2; d_gene: .; CDR3nt: TGTGCCAGCAGCCAGACAGCATTCTATGGCTACACCTTC; CDR3aa: CASSQTAFYGYTF
v_gene: TRBV2; abundance: .; j_gene: TRBJ2-1; d_gene: TRBD1; CDR3nt: TGTGCCAGCAGTGAAGAACAGGGGATAGGTGAGCAGTTCTTC; CDR3aa: CASSEEQGIGEQFF
v_gene: TRBV4-2; abundance: .; j_gene: TRBJ2-1; d_gene: TRBD1; CDR3nt: TGTGCCAGCAGCAGACATCCTGGACAGGGGTCTTACAATGAGCAGTTCTTC; CDR3aa: CASSRHPGQGSYNEQFF
v_gene: TRBV28; abundance: .; j_gene: TRBJ1-2; d_gene: TRBD1; CDR3nt: TGTGCCAGCAGCGGACAGGACTATGGCTACACCTTC; CDR3aa: CASSGQDYGYTF
v_gene: TRBV28; abundance: .; j_gene: TRBJ2-5; d_gene: .; CDR3nt: TGTGCCAGCATGTCAGGGAGGTGGGAGACCCAGTACTTC; CDR3aa: CASMSGRWETQYF